These T cell receptor beta chains were read from a single sample in a study of blood T cell repertoires in COVID-19. The table came from immunoSEQ multiplex PCR; TCRdb's copy has only in-frame clones and leaves some out. The sample contains 360,000 or so clones, approximately 89% of which appear only once. Sequencing was done on a sample of peripheral blood. These receptors were collected from a woman aged 55-70 years with COVID-19, enrolled during active disease. Each CDR3 is given with its conserved first and last residue. The D gene is left open where the match is weak. Some rows mark clone size as missing; the rest say once, few, many or name a class of expanded clone.

TRBV3-1/TRBV3-2	-	-	TRBJ1-5	TGTGCCAGCAGCCAAGGACAGGATCAGCCCCAGCATTTT	CASSQGQDQPQHF
TRBV9	TRBD1	-	TRBJ2-7	TGTGCCAGCAGCCCCCGCGGACAGGGAGGATGGGAGCAGTACTTC	CASSPRGQGGWEQYF
TRBV18	TRBD1	-	TRBJ1-6	TGTGCCAGCTCACAGCTCCGGGACAGGGCCAATCCACCCCTCCACTTT	CASSQLRDRANPPLHF
TRBV7-3	-	once	TRBJ2-1	TGTGCCAGCAGCTCCCGAGACAGTTTCTACAATGAGCAGTTCTTC	CASSSRDSFYNEQFF
TRBV5-1	TRBD1	-	TRBJ1-3	TGCGCCAGCAGCTTGGGACAGGGTGAAGCCGGAAACACCATATATTTT	CASSLGQGEAGNTIYF
TRBV12-3/TRBV12-4	-	-	TRBJ1-6	TGTGCCAGCAGTGTCCAACATTCAACACCCCTCCACTTT	CASSVQHSTPLHF
TRBV5-6	-	once	TRBJ1-2	TGTGCCAGCAGCCTCGACAGAAAGTACTATGGCTACACCTTC	CASSLDRKYYGYTF
TRBV19	TRBD1	-	TRBJ1-3	TGTGCCACTGTGGACAGGGGCTCTGGAAACACCATATATTTT	CATVDRGSGNTIYF
TRBV7-2	TRBD1	-	TRBJ1-5	TGTGCCAGCGGGGGACAGGGGAATCAGCCCCAGCATTTT	CASGGQGNQPQHF
TRBV16	-	-	TRBJ1-2	TGTGCCAGCAGCTTGACAGAGTATTATGGCTACACCTTC	CASSLTEYYGYTF
TRBV29-1	TRBD1	-	TRBJ2-5	TGCAGCGTGATTCTACGACAGGGGTACCAAGAGACCCAGTACTTC	CSVILRQGYQETQYF
TRBV7-2	TRBD1	once	TRBJ1-2	TGTGCCAGCAGCTTTAGACAGGGGGGCATCTATGGCTACACCTTC	CASSFRQGGIYGYTF
TRBV28	-	-	TRBJ1-1	TGTGCCAGCAGTCTGCCGAGAGCGCAGGGCCCTGAAGCTTTCTTT	CASSLPRAQGPEAFF
TRBV28	-	-	TRBJ1-2	TGTGCCAGCAATCGGCCGGGACAACTCTATGGCTACACCTTC	CASNRPGQLYGYTF
TRBV11-3	TRBD1	-	TRBJ1-4	TGTGCCAGCAGACTGACAGGGGATTTCCCTAATGAAAAACTGTTTTTT	CASRLTGDFPNEKLFF
TRBV9	-	-	TRBJ2-7	TGTGCCAGCAGCGTGGGGCGGAGTAGCTCCTACGAGCAGTACTTC	CASSVGRSSSYEQYF
TRBV6-5	TRBD2	-	TRBJ2-3	TGTGCCAGCAAAGAGCGGGGGCGCACAGATACGCAGTATTTT	CASKERGRTDTQYF
TRBV28	TRBD1	-	TRBJ1-5	TGTGCCAGCACCCGGACAGGGAATGATCAGCCCCAGCATTTT	CASTRTGNDQPQHF
TRBV18	-	-	TRBJ2-5	TGTGCCAGCTCACCTGATGGGGGCGAAGAGACCCAGTACTTC	CASSPDGGEETQYF
TRBV6-5	TRBD1	-	TRBJ1-1	TGTGCCAGCAGTCAGGGGGGCATGAACACTGAAGCTTTCTTT	CASSQGGMNTEAFF
TRBV7-9	-	-	TRBJ2-1	TGTGCCTGGGGGGGGGCGACCTATATTAGCTCCTACAATGAGCAGTTCTTC	CAWGGATYISSYNEQFF
TRBV5-3	-	once	TRBJ1-4	TGTGCCAGAAGCCTGCGCGGGTCGACTAATGAAAAACTGTTTTTT	CARSLRGSTNEKLFF
TRBV10-2	-	-	TRBJ1-1	TGCGCCAGCAGGGGGGGACGGGAAGCTTTCTTT	CASRGGREAFF
TRBV6-5	-	once	TRBJ1-6	TGTGCCAGCAGTCGACATGTTAGTCCTGGTTCACCCCTCCACTTT	CASSRHVSPGSPLHF
TRBV11-2	TRBD2	-	TRBJ2-5	TGTGCCAGCAGCTGGGGACTAGCGGAAGAGACCCAGTACTTC	CASSWGLAEETQYF
TRBV4-2	-	-	TRBJ2-7	TGTGCCAGCAGCCAGGGTCTAGTGCTGGAGCAGTACTTC	CASSQGLVLEQYF
TRBV6-5	TRBD1	-	TRBJ1-1	TGTGCCAGCAGCCAGGGGGTGGGGAACACTGAAGCTTTCTTT	CASSQGVGNTEAFF
TRBV11-2	TRBD1	-	TRBJ1-2	TGTGCCAGCAGCCCCGGACAGGGAGGCTATGGCTACACCTTC	CASSPGQGGYGYTF
TRBV24-1	TRBD1	-	TRBJ2-5	TGTGCCACCAGTGATAGGGGACAGGGCACCCAGTACTTC	CATSDRGQGTQYF
TRBV19	-	-	TRBJ1-1	TGTGCCAGTAGTATCCGGGGGGCCATGAACACTGAAGCTTTCTTT	CASSIRGAMNTEAFF
TRBV7-9	-	-	TRBJ1-1	TGTGCCAGCAGCCCCAGGGTGGGAACGAACACTGAAGCTTTCTTT	CASSPRVGTNTEAFF